The 11 T cell receptor beta chains reported below all come from one sample, sequenced in a study of cytomegalovirus exposure and HLA in healthy donors. It was with 60 Vbeta and 13 Jbeta primers that the PCR ran. This table comes from immunoSEQ multiplex PCR, and its TCRdb copy is limited to in-frame clones, with some not included. Among approximately 110,000 clones listed, 13% to 15% were seen once. Sequencing input: PBMCs. Receptors originate from a female donor in good health and CMV-seronegative.

The genes are TRBV30 and TRBJ1-5; TRBD1 matches 7 bases. The germline V gene has CDR1 GTSNPN and CDR2 SVGIG (reference sequence). The CDR3 contains 12 residues. The V gene end was trimmed by 5 bases and the J gene end by 3 bases; junction bases not matched to a gene: 1. The CDR3, as DNA: TGTGCCTGGGGGACAGTCAATCAGCCCCAGCATTTT. Translating it yields CAWGTVNQPQHF.

This clone was seen more than once but under ten times. The rearrangement links TRBV27 to TRBJ2-7; 9 nucleotides line up with TRBD1. Per the germline V gene, CDR1 is MNHEY and CDR2 is SMNVEV (reference sequence). The CDR3 contains 14 residues. Trimming at V came to 3 bases and at J to 5 bases, leaving 5 bases not matched to a gene. CDR3 DNA: TGTGCCAGCAGTTTCGGGACAGGGTTCGACGAGCAGTACTTC. Its translation: CASSFGTGFDEQYF.

V usage is TRBV7-6 and J usage is TRBJ2-4; TRBD2 might be the D (5 bases). CDR1 and CDR2 from the germline V gene are SGHVS and FNYEAQ. The CDR3 loop spans 12 amino acids. With 5 bases removed from V and 7 bases from J, the gap between germline ends came to 9 bases. This CDR3 reads CASSPEGNIQYF. The CDR3, as DNA: TGTGCCAGCAGCCCCGAGGGCAACATTCAGTACTTC.

Only a few counts were recorded for this clone. The rearrangement links TRBV2 to TRBJ1-5, with 7 positions matching TRBD1. J was trimmed by 1 base and V by 4 bases; bases with no gene match: 4. Germline V gene lookup returns CDR1 SNHLY and CDR2 FYNNEI. The CDR3 loop spans 15 amino acids. CDR3 sequence: CASSAGRGSNQPQHF. The CDR3, as DNA: TGTGCCAGCAGTGCCGGCAGGGGGAGCAATCAGCCCCAGCATTTT. Using reference TRBV2 and TRBJ1-5 for the parts outside the CDR3, the full variable domain is EPEVTQTPSHQVTQMGQEVILRCVPISNHLYFYWYRQILGQKVEFLVSFYNNEISEKSEIFDDQFSVERPDGSNFTLKIRSTKLEDSAMYFCASSAGRGSNQPQHFGDGTRLSIL.

CDR3 amino acids: CAWRLIGTSGDNEQFF. CDR3 sequence (DNA): TGTGCCTGGAGACTTATCGGGACTAGCGGGGACAATGAGCAGTTCTTC. J is TRBJ2-1 and V is TRBV30, with 13 nucleotides matching TRBD2. V shed 3 bases, J shed 5 bases, and the junction held 7 bases outside the gene matches. Germline-derived CDR1 and CDR2 are GTSNPN and SVGIG (reference sequence). The CDR3 is 16 residues long.

The gene calls are TRBV19 and TRBJ2-1; possibly TRBD1 for D (7 bases). V was shortened by 6 bases and J by 15 bases, with 12 bases between the two germline ends. The CDR3 runs to 10 residues. From germline, CDR1 is LNHDA and CDR2 SQIVND (reference sequence). The CDR3 is CASSRGETFF. As DNA, the CDR3 is TGTGCCAGTAGCAGGGGGGAGACGTTCTTC.

This clone has a handful of counts. The J gene is TRBJ2-5, the V gene TRBV19; D is uncertain. V lost 3 bases and J lost 3, with 17 bases in between. This CDR3 contains 16 residues. Germline assignment: CDR1 LNHDA and CDR2 SQIVND (reference sequence). The CDR3 protein is CASSIQLAILKETQYF. The CDR3 bases are TGTGCCAGTAGTATCCAACTTGCTATCCTAAAAGAGACCCAGTACTTC.

The table lists this clone with a few counts. The rearrangement joins TRBV9 to TRBJ1-5; perhaps TRBD1 as D (6 bases). The CDR3 totals 15 residues. Germline CDR1 SGDLS, CDR2 YYNGEE. V was cut by 4 bases and J by 3 bases, with 14 bases left in between. As DNA, the CDR3 is TGTGCCAGCAGCCAGAACGGACAGTCCAATCAGCCCCAGCATTTT. It codes for CASSQNGQSNQPQHF.

This chain links TRBV5-1 with TRBJ1-2; no definite D call. Germline CDR1 SGHRS, CDR2 YFSETQ. The V end was cut by 0 bases, the J end by 4 bases, with 16 bases between. The CDR3 consists of 16 residues. The CDR3 nucleotides read TGCGCCAGCAGCTTGGAGAGGGAATCGGCTCTCTATGGCTACACCTTC. It codes for CASSLERESALYGYTF.

The chain uses TRBV5-4 and TRBJ2-3; 7 bases match TRBD2. The CDR3 is 15 residues long. In germline, CDR1 is SGHNT, CDR2 YYREEE (reference sequence). V shed 1 base and J 4 bases; nucleotides not matched to a gene: 6. The DNA for the CDR3 is TGTGCCAGCAGCTTGTCTGCGGGAGAAGCAGATACGCAGTATTTT. Its translation is CASSLSAGEADTQYF.

The chain uses TRBV27 and TRBJ1-5; D perhaps matches TRBD1 (6 bases). V lost 5 bases and J 0 bases, leaving 14 bases between the germline ends. CDR1 and CDR2 from the germline V gene are MNHEY and SMNVEV (reference sequence). CDR3 size: 16 residues. The chain's CDR3 is CASSPITGYSNQPQHF. The CDR3 coding sequence is TGTGCCAGCAGTCCTATTACAGGGTATAGCAATCAGCCCCAGCATTTT.